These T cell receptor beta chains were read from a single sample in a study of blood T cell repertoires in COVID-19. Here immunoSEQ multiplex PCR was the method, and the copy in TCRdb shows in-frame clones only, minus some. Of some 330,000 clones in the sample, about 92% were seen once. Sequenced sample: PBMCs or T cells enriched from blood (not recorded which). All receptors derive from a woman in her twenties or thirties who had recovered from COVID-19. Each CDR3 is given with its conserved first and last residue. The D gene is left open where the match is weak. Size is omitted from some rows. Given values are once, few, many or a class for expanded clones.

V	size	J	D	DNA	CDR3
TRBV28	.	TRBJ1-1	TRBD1	TGTGCCAGCAGCCCCGCAGGGGGGACTGAAGCTTTCTTT	CASSPAGGTEAFF
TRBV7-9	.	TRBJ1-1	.	TGTGCCAGCAGCTTAGACTGGAGGGACACTGAAGCTTTCTTT	CASSLDWRDTEAFF
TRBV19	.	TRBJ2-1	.	TGTGCCAGCCGTAGCCCCGTGGGCAATGAGCAGTTCTTC	CASRSPVGNEQFF
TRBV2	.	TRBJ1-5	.	TGTGCCAGCAGTGAGGGGCAGCAGCCCCAGCATTTT	CASSEGQQPQHF
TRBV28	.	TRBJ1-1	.	TGTGCCAGCAGTTCCAACTTGAGGGTTAGCACTGAAGCTTTCTTT	CASSSNLRVSTEAFF
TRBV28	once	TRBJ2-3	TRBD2	TGTGCCAGCAGTTTAGCTAGCGGGGGGGTAATAACTAGCACAGATACGCAGTATTTT	CASSLASGGVITSTDTQYF
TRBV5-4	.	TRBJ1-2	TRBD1	TGTGCCAGCAGCGGGGGACAGAGCTATGGCTACACCTTC	CASSGGQSYGYTF
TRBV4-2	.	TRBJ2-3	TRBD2	TGTGCCAGCAGCCAAGAGACTAGCGGTAGCACAGATACGCAGTATTTT	CASSQETSGSTDTQYF
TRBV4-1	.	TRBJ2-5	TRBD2	TGCGCCAGCAGCCAGGCCGGGACTATCGAGACCCAGTACTTC	CASSQAGTIETQYF
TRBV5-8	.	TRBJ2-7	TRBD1	TGTGCCAGCAGCATCGACAGGGCCTTAAACTACGAGCAGTACTTC	CASSIDRALNYEQYF
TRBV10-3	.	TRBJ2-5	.	TGTGCCATCAACGCCGGGACATCCCAAGAGACCCAGTACTTC	CAINAGTSQETQYF
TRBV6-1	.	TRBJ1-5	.	TGTGCCAGCAGCGAAGACCGCGGCCAGCCCCAGCATTTT	CASSEDRGQPQHF
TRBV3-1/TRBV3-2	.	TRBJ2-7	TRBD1	TGTGCCAGCAGCCAAGGGGAGACAGGGGGTTGGGAGCAGTACTTC	CASSQGETGGWEQYF
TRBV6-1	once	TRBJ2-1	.	TGTGCCAGCAGTGAAGCGATAGCCTACAATGAGCAGTTCTTC	CASSEAIAYNEQFF
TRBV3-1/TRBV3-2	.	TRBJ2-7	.	TGTGCCAGCAGCCAAGATCGGGGGAGGTGGCAGTACTTC	CASSQDRGRWQYF
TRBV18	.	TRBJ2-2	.	TGTGCCAGCTCACCAGGGCCAGGGGATTACACCGGGGAGCTGTTTTTT	CASSPGPGDYTGELFF
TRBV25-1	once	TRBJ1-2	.	TGTGCCAGCAGTGGCCTAGGAGGTGATGGCTACACCTTC	CASSGLGGDGYTF
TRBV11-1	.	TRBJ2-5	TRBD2	TGTGCCAGCAGCCGCCTAGCGGGAGGTTTGGAGACCCAGTACTTC	CASSRLAGGLETQYF
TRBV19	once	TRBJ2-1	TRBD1	TGTGCCAGTAGTGTCTCCCGGGACAGACCTTACAATGAGCAGTTCTTC	CASSVSRDRPYNEQFF
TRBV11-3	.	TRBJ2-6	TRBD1	TGTGCCAGCAGCTTAGATTCCCAGGGGGCGCTTGGGGCCAACGTCCTGACTTTC	CASSLDSQGALGANVLTF
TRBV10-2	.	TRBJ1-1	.	TGCGCCAGCAGTGGGGTCGGGGGGCTTGGCACTGAAGCTTTCTTT	CASSGVGGLGTEAFF
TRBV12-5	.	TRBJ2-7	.	TGTGCTAGTGGTTTGGTACCACAGGCCGAAGACTACGAGCAGTACTTC	CASGLVPQAEDYEQYF
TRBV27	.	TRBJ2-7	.	TGTGCCACCGGAGAGAACCTCTCCTACGAGCAGTACTTC	CATGENLSYEQYF
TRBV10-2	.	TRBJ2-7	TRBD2	TGCGCCAGCAGACCTGGGGGGGTTTCCTACGAGCAGTACTTC	CASRPGGVSYEQYF
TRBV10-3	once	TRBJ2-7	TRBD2	TGTGCCACCTTGACTAGCGGCGCGACCTACGAGCAGTACTTC	CATLTSGATYEQYF
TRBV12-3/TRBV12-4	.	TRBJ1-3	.	TGTGCCAGCAGTTTTGGGTCAGGTCCGCAAAAGTATTTT	CASSFGSGPQKYF
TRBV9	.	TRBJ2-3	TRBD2	TGTGCCAGCAGCGTTGGGACTAGCGGGGGCACAGATACGCAGTATTTT	CASSVGTSGGTDTQYF
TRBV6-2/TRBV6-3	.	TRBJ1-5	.	TGTGCCAGCAGTTATGGAAGAGGGAACATGCAGCCCCAGCATTTT	CASSYGRGNMQPQHF
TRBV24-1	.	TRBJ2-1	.	TGTGCCACCAGTGACTCATTGACACTGCTCGGTGAGCAGTTCTTC	CATSDSLTLLGEQFF
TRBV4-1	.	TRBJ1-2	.	TGCGCCAGCAGCCAAGGGGAGGATGTTAACTATGGCTACACCTTC	CASSQGEDVNYGYTF
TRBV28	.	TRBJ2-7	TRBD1	TGTGCCAGCAGTTTTGCTCCGGGACAGGGTTCCTACGAGCAGTACTTC	CASSFAPGQGSYEQYF
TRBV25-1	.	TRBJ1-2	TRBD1	TGTGCCAGCAGTGAACAGCCGGGACAGGGGGCGATTCACTATGGCTACACCTTC	CASSEQPGQGAIHYGYTF
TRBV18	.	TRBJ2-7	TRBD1	TGTGCCAGCTCACCCGGAATCGGGACAGGGATTCGGGAGCAGTACTTC	CASSPGIGTGIREQYF
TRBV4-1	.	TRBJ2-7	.	TGCGCCAGCAGCCAAGGGGGGGCAGGGGGCTACGAGCAGTACTTC	CASSQGGAGGYEQYF
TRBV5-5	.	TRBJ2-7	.	TGTGCCAGCAGCAGTACACCACCCTACGAGCAGTACTTC	CASSSTPPYEQYF
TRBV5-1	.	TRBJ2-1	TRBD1	TGCGCCAGCACCCACTTCGGACAGGGGAGGCACGATGAGCAGTTCTTC	CASTHFGQGRHDEQFF
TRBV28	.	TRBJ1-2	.	TGTGCCAGCAGTTTATGGAGAATAGGGGCCGAACAGTTCTATGGCTACACCTTC	CASSLWRIGAEQFYGYTF
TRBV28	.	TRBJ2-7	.	TGTGCCAGCAGTCCCTTAATCTACGAGCAGTACTTC	CASSPLIYEQYF
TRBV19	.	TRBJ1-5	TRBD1	TGTGCCAGTAGTATAGATTGGGGACAGGGTAAGAATCAGCCCCAGCATTTT	CASSIDWGQGKNQPQHF
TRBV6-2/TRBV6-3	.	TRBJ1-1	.	TGTGCCAGCAGTAACGGCGGGACTGAAGCTTTCTTT	CASSNGGTEAFF
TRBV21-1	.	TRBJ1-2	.	TGTGCCAGCAGCGCTAAGGGGCCCGGCTACACCTTC	CASSAKGPGYTF
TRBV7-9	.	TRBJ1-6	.	TGTGCCAGCAGCTTAACGGGTAATTCACCCCTCCACTTT	CASSLTGNSPLHF